One sample yielded the 28 T cell receptor beta chains listed below, sequenced in a study of T cell repertoires in aging, cancer and after chemotherapy. Multiplex touch-down PCR with TRB-A/B primers amplified rearranged V-D-J TRB sequences. One entry per CDR3 protein, called by TCRdb with MiXCR from the multiplex PCR reads. The sample holds 8,000 to 9,500 distinct CDR3 sequences, approximately 30% seen once. TCR beta rearrangements were amplified from peripheral blood genomic DNA. The sequenced material came from blood. All receptors come from a human donor in good health.

This clonotype was detected only once. The genes are TRBV7-9 and TRBJ2-5; TRBD1 matches at 7 bases. The CDR3 covers 15 residues. After removal of 3 bases from V and 7 bases from J, the junction contained 11 bases not matched to a gene. Per germline, CDR1 SEHNR and CDR2 FQNEAQ (reference sequence). The CDR3 spells CASSLGTAAFGTQYF. The CDR3 nucleotides are TGTGCCAGCAGCTTGGGGACAGCGGCCTTCGGGACCCAGTACTTC.

The V and J genes are TRBV6-1 and TRBJ2-2; tentative D call: TRBD1 (7 bases). The CDR3 is 15 amino acids. V lost 2 bases to trimming and J lost 4 bases, with 11 bases between them. Germline CDR1 MNHNS, CDR2 SASEGT. The CDR3 DNA is TGTGCCAGCAGTGAACAGGGGGGTAGCACCGGGGAGCTGTTTTTT. Its translation is CASSEQGGSTGELFF.

This clonotype was found a few times. This chain connects TRBV6-6 to TRBJ1-1, with TRBD1 as a possible D gene (5 bases). CDR3 length equals 14 residues. Germline V gives CDR1 MNHNY, CDR2 SVGAGI (reference sequence). V was clipped by 5 bases and J by 0 bases, with 10 bases between them. The CDR3 loop reads CASSQQELNTEAFF. The CDR3 nucleotides read TGTGCCAGCAGTCAACAGGAGTTGAACACTGAAGCTTTCTTT.

The chain combines TRBV19 with TRBJ2-1; D gene uncertain. The length of the CDR3 is 15 residues. CDR1 is LNHDA and CDR2 is SQIVND in the germline V gene (reference sequence). V shed 0 bases and J shed 0 bases, with 6 bases lying between them. This CDR3 reads CASSIDRSSYNEQFF. As DNA, the CDR3 is TGTGCCAGTAGTATAGACAGGAGCTCCTACAATGAGCAGTTCTTC. Complete variable domain (other parts from reference TRBV19 and TRBJ2-1): DGGITQSPKYLFRKEGQNVTLSCEQNLNHDAMYWYRQDPGQGLRLIYYSQIVNDFQKGDIAEGYSVSREKKESFPLTVTSAQKNPTAFYLCASSIDRSSYNEQFFGPGTRLTVL.

There are a few counts of this clonotype. The chain has TRBV7-3 and TRBJ1-2, with 9 bases matching TRBD1. After removal of 5 bases from V and 8 bases from J, the junction contained 6 bases not matched to a gene. CDR1 is SGHTA, CDR2 FQGTGA, per germline. The CDR3 is 13 residues long. CDR3 sequence: CASSPGQGRGYTF. Here the CDR3 DNA reads TGTGCCAGCAGCCCCGGACAGGGGCGGGGCTACACCTTC.

V and J are TRBV6-2 or TRBV6-3 and TRBJ2-5; 15 positions match TRBD2. V was clipped by 4 bases and J by 5 bases; unmatched bases: 2. CDR1 MNHEY and CDR2 SVGEGT come from the germline V gene. The CDR3 is made up of 15 amino acids. The chain's CDR3 is CASSWTSGGAETQYF. CDR3 nucleotide sequence: TGTGCCAGCAGTTGGACTAGCGGGGGGGCGGAGACCCAGTACTTC.

This chain links TRBV10-3 with TRBJ1-2; 11 bases map to TRBD1. Trimming took 2 bases from V and 8 from J; bases not matched to a gene: 7. The CDR3 contains 15 residues. Germline V gene lookup returns CDR1 ENHRY and CDR2 SYGVKD. The CDR3: CAISEMERTGGGYTF. The CDR3 DNA is TGTGCCATCAGTGAGATGGAGAGGACAGGGGGCGGCTACACCTTC.

This clonotype was seen a single time. Relative to the germline gene, one junction end is altered; a read error may explain this. This chain connects TRBV5-1 to TRBJ1-2; D is undetermined. The CDR3 loop spans 15 amino acids. The germline V gene encodes CDR1 SGHRS and CDR2 YFSETQ. CDR3 nucleotide sequence: TGTGCCAGCAGCTTGGTGGACCGGAGGTCCTATGGCTACACCTTC. This codes for CASSLVDRRSYGYTF. Looking up the rest from reference TRBV5-1 and TRBJ1-2 gives the full variable domain: KAGVTQTPRYLIKTRGQQVTLSCSPISGHRSVSWYQQTPGQGLQFLFEYFSETQRNKGNFPGRFSGRQFSNSRSEMNVSTLELGDSALYLCASSLVDRRSYGYTFGSGTRLTVV.

This clonotype was recorded a few times. V is TRBV7-2 and J is TRBJ1-2; D remains ambiguous. This CDR3 spans 15 amino acids. Germline CDR1 is SGHTA and CDR2 is FQGNSA. V was cut by 2 bases and J by 5 bases, with 15 bases left in between. CDR3 amino acids: CASSLSVASSYGYTF. The CDR3 DNA follows: TGTGCCAGCAGCTTATCCGTAGCTTCTAGTTATGGCTACACCTTC.

V is TRBV6-5 and J is TRBJ2-7; D is possibly TRBD2 (7 bases). The germline gives CDR1 MNHEY, CDR2 SVGAGI. This CDR3 comprises 14 residues. Trimming took 4 bases from V and 5 from J, leaving 15 bases between them. CDR3 in amino acids: CASSWGGAIDEQYF. The CDR3 DNA reads as TGTGCCAGCAGTTGGGGGGGGGCTATCGACGAGCAGTACTTC.

V usage is TRBV7-2 and J usage is TRBJ2-2; the D is unclear. Trimming cost V 5 bases and J 6 bases, with 16 bases left between them. The germline V gene encodes CDR1 SGHTA and CDR2 FQGNSA. The CDR3 is 15 amino acids. CDR3 coding DNA: TGTGCCAGCAGCCCACAAATGAATTCCCCCGGGGAGCTGTTTTTT. It yields the protein CASSPQMNSPGELFF.

This clonotype has more than one count but fewer than ten. The V and J genes are TRBV5-6 and TRBJ1-2, with D uncertain. The CDR3 is made up of 13 amino acids. Trimming pared 7 bases from V and 3 bases from J, leaving 13 bases between. Per germline, CDR1 SGHDT and CDR2 YYEEEE. The chain's CDR3 is CASRSQNYYGYTF. As DNA, the CDR3 is TGTGCCAGCCGCTCACAGAATTACTATGGCTACACCTTC.

The rearrangement links TRBV6-5 to TRBJ1-1, with a weak D call TRBD1 (5 bases). Germline lookup yields CDR1 MNHEY and CDR2 SVGAGI. The CDR3 totals 14 residues. V lost 6 bases and J 1 base, leaving 12 bases between the germline ends. In DNA, the CDR3 is TGTGCCAGCAGCCGCGACAGTCGGAACACTGAAGCTTTCTTT. Encoded protein: CASSRDSRNTEAFF.

As to this clonotype: This may arise from a read error, as a much more abundant clone is one base away. The chain combines TRBV30 with TRBJ1-5; D may be TRBD1 (5 bases). Per the germline V gene, CDR1 is GTSNPN and CDR2 is SVGIG (reference sequence). The CDR3 covers 15 residues. Trimming pared 1 base from V and 7 bases from J, leaving 17 bases between. CDR3 sequence (DNA): TGTGCCTGGAGTGGGCTTGGGGGATGGCGGCAGCCCCAGCATTTT. This encodes CAWSGLGGWRQPQHF.

The rearrangement joins TRBV12-3 or TRBV12-4 to TRBJ1-2, with TRBD1 matching 7 bases. CDR3 length equals 15 residues. Trimming at V came to 10 bases and at J to 8 bases, leaving 19 bases not matched to a gene. The CDR3 protein is CATRTGPVVFSGYTF. The CDR3 DNA sequence: TGTGCCACAAGGACAGGCCCCGTCGTTTTTAGCGGCTACACCTTC.

As concerns this clonotype: One end of the junction does not line up with germline, which may come from a read error. Written as DNA, the CDR3 is TGTACCAGCAGCTTGAGGGACAGGGCTAACTATGGCTACACCTTC. It encodes CTSSLRDRANYGYTF. The chain has TRBV5-6 and TRBJ1-2; 9 bases fit TRBD1. This CDR3 has 15 amino acids. Germline values: CDR1 SGHDT, CDR2 YYEEEE.

V usage is TRBV12-3 or TRBV12-4 and J usage is TRBJ2-2; 7 bases map to TRBD1. J gave up 5 bases and V 5 bases, and 8 bases lay outside the gene matches. The length of the CDR3 is 15 residues. Here the CDR3 reads CASSPETGETGELFF. The CDR3 region has the DNA TGTGCCAGCAGTCCTGAAACAGGGGAAACCGGGGAGCTGTTTTTT.

The chain joins TRBV24-1 to TRBJ2-1, with TRBD2 matching over 8 bases. CDR3 length: 16 amino acids. Germline V gene lookup returns CDR1 KGHDR and CDR2 SFDVKD. The junction had 9 bases not matched to a gene; V was cut back by 4 bases and J by 5 bases. CDR3 coding DNA: TGTGCCACCAGTGACCCGAGGGGGACTAGACACAATGAGCAGTTCTTC. Its translation: CATSDPRGTRHNEQFF.

The chain joins TRBV30 to TRBJ1-1; tentative D call: TRBD1 (6 bases). V dropped 4 bases and J dropped 2 bases, with 20 bases sitting between them. The CDR3 length is 16 residues. Germline CDR1 GTSNPN, CDR2 SVGIG (reference sequence). The DNA for the CDR3 is TGTGCCTGGATCGGCGACCCCGGGGGCCGTAACACTGAAGCTTTCTTT. The encoded protein is CAWIGDPGGRNTEAFF.

This chain connects TRBV19 to TRBJ1-1; D unresolved. Germline assignment: CDR1 LNHDA and CDR2 SQIVND (reference sequence). CDR3 length equals 12 residues. V shed 8 bases and J shed 11 bases, with 18 bases lying between them. Written as DNA, the CDR3 is TGTGCCAGTCAAAAAGACGGCACCTACGCTTTCTTT. Translated, it gives CASQKDGTYAFF.

This clonotype is termed medium-sized. The chain has TRBV29-1 and TRBJ1-1, with unresolved D. Trimming pared 0 bases from V and 6 bases from J, leaving 8 bases between. Germline-derived CDR1 and CDR2 are SQVTM and ANQGSEA. The CDR3 length is 12 residues. CDR3 protein: CSVEERRAEAFF. Here the CDR3 DNA reads TGCAGCGTTGAAGAGCGGCGGGCTGAAGCTTTCTTT.

This clonotype appeared a few times. The chain is built from TRBV4-3 and TRBJ1-6; TRBD1 matches at 7 bases. The CDR3 is made up of 20 amino acids. CDR1 and CDR2 (germline): LGHNA, YSLEER. Trimming removed 0 bases from V and 0 bases from J; junction bases left unmatched: 11. CDR3 DNA: TGCGCCAGCAGCCAAGACGGACAGGTAGAGTCGAGCTCCTATAATTCACCCCTCCACTTT. Its protein product is CASSQDGQVESSSYNSPLHF.

The rearrangement links TRBV7-9 to TRBJ2-7; 8 bases agree with TRBD1. Germline V gene lookup returns CDR1 SEHNR and CDR2 FQNEAQ (reference sequence). The J segment lost 9 bases and the V segment lost 5 bases, leaving 9 bases of the junction unmatched. This CDR3 spans 13 amino acids. The CDR3 bases are TGTGCCAGCAGCGGCAGGGGGCGCGTTTGGCAGTACTTC. Amino acid sequence: CASSGRGRVWQYF. Looking up the rest from reference TRBV7-9 and TRBJ2-7 gives the full variable domain: DTGVSQNPRHKITKRGQNVTFRCDPISEHNRLYWYRQTLGQGPEFLTYFQNEAQLEKSRLLSDRFSAERPKGSFSTLEIQRTEQGDSAMYLCASSGRGRVWQYFGPGTRLTVT.

This clonotype was picked up a small number of times. The chain is built from TRBV5-4 and TRBJ2-2; 12 bases map to TRBD2. Trimming at V came to 3 bases and at J to 4 bases, leaving 4 bases not matched to a gene. Looked up from germline, CDR1 is SGHNT and CDR2 is YYREEE (reference sequence). This CDR3 is built from 16 residues. The CDR3 region has the DNA TGTGCCAGCAGCTCGGGACTAGCGGGCGGCACCGGGGAGCTGTTTTTT. Translation gives CASSSGLAGGTGELFF.

The CDR3 DNA follows: TGCAGTATCGGGGGGGGACAGGGGACGACTGAAGCTTTCTTT. Protein product: CSIGGGQGTTEAFF. The chain links TRBV20-1 to TRBJ1-1; 10 bases map to TRBD1. The germline CDR1 and CDR2 sequences are DFQATT and SNEGSKA (reference sequence). The CDR3 spans 14 residues. V shed 8 bases and J 5 bases; nucleotides not matched to a gene: 11.

V and J are TRBV7-6 and TRBJ2-3, with unresolved D. Trimming shortened V by 5 bases and J by 1 base, and 7 bases separated the two germline ends. Germline V CDR1 and CDR2: SGHVS, FNYEAQ. This CDR3 spans 13 amino acids. CDR3 region: CASSTTRTDTQYF. CDR3 coding DNA: TGTGCCAGCAGCACGACCCGCACAGATACGCAGTATTTT.

The chain has TRBV6-2 or TRBV6-3 and TRBJ2-7; 7 bases map to TRBD1. The germline CDR1 and CDR2 sequences are MNHEY and SVGEGT. Trimming removed 7 bases from V and 3 bases from J; junction bases left unmatched: 6. The CDR3 has 13 amino acids. The CDR3 DNA sequence: TGTGCCAGCAATTGGGACAGTCTCTACGAGCAGTACTTC. Residues: CASNWDSLYEQYF.

This chain links TRBV20-1 with TRBJ2-5; TRBD2 matches 8 bases. CDR3 length equals 14 residues. The V segment lost 6 bases and the J segment 1 base; nucleotides outside the gene matches: 7. Germline-derived CDR1 and CDR2 are DFQATT and SNEGSKA (reference sequence). Written as DNA, the CDR3 is TGCAGTGCCACCCCCGGGACTAGCCAAGAGACCCAGTACTTC. Translation: CSATPGTSQETQYF.